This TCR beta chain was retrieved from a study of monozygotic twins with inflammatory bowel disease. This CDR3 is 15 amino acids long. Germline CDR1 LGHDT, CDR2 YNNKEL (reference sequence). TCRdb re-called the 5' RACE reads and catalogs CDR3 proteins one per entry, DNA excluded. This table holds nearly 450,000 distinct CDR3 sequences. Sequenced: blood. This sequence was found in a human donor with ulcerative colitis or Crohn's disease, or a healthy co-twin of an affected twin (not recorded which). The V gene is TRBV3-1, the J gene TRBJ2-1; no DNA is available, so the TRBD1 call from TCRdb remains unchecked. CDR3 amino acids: CASSQGQGYYNEQFF.